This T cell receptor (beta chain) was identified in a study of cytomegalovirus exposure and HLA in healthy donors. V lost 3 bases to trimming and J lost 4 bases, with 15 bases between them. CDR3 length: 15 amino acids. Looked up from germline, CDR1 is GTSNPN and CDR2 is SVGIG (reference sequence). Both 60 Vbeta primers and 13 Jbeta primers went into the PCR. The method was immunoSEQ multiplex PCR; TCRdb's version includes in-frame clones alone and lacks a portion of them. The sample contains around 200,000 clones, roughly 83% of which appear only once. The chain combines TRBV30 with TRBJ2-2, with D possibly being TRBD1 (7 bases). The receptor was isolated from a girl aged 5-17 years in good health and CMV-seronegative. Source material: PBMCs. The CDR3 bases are TGTGCCTGGAGCCCGCGGGACAGATCCACCGGGGAGCTGTTTTTT. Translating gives CAWSPRDRSTGELFF.